This T cell receptor (beta chain) was sequenced in a study of blood T cell repertoires in COVID-19. Background on the study: T cells, B-cell-depleted T cells, or PBMCs supplied cDNA or gDNA.

Participants were aged roughly 18 to 95 years, lived in over 20 US areas, and enrolled virtually. Participant-reported clinical history was the basis for cohort assignment. Libraries were prepared by immunoSEQ multiplex PCR; TCRdb keeps only in-frame clonotypes and omits some of them. Counted here are 450,000 or so clones, roughly 87% occurring once; the ten biggest clones make up under 0.7%. CDR3 size: 15 residues. Trimming pared 3 bases from V and 5 bases from J, leaving 14 bases between. Germline V gene data show CDR1 as LNHDA and CDR2 as SQIVND (reference sequence). V gene TRBV19 combines with J gene TRBJ1-5; D is possibly TRBD1 (5 bases). Sample: PBMCs or T cells enriched from blood (not recorded which). This clonotype was obtained from a man younger than 35 who had recovered from COVID-19. This CDR3 reads CASSIAGGRDQPQHF. The CDR3 region has the DNA TGTGCCAGTAGTATCGCGGGGGGTCGTGATCAGCCCCAGCATTTT.